This is a list of T cell receptor beta chains from one sample in a study of T cell changes during pregnancy in multiple sclerosis. The data were produced by immunoSEQ multiplex PCR, yet TCRdb's version contains in-frame clones alone and is incomplete. The data hold fewer than 90,000 clones, with approximately 95% observed a single time. Sequences were derived from peripheral blood, sampled after pregnancy. The receptors here all came from a female donor in good health, enrolled as a control in a pregnancy study. Each CDR3 is given with its conserved first and last residue. The D gene is left open where the match is weak. Clone size is shown for a subset of rows, as once, few, many or a class of expanded clone.

clone_size	v_call	j_call	d_call	cdr3_aa	cdr3_nt
once	TRBV4-1	TRBJ2-3	TRBD1	CASSQVATGGGTDTQYF	TGCGCCAGCAGCCAAGTAGCAACAGGGGGCGGCACAGATACGCAGTATTTT
-	TRBV28	TRBJ1-1	-	CASSFIREAFF	TGTGCCAGCAGTTTTATTCGTGAAGCTTTCTTT
-	TRBV4-1	TRBJ1-2	-	CASSQVTSAYGYTF	TGCGCCAGCAGCCAAGTGACATCAGCCTATGGCTACACCTTC
-	TRBV30	TRBJ2-3	TRBD2	CAWSDGLDGDTQYF	TGTGCCTGGAGTGACGGACTAGACGGAGATACGCAGTATTTT
-	TRBV19	TRBJ1-4	TRBD1	CASSGTGAEKLFF	TGTGCCAGTTCCGGGACAGGGGCTGAAAAACTGTTTTTT
-	TRBV5-4	TRBJ2-3	-	CASTDSYTQYF	TGTGCCAGCACCGACTCGTATACGCAGTATTTT
-	TRBV27	TRBJ2-7	-	CASTQGLRQYF	TGTGCCAGCACCCAGGGGTTACGGCAGTACTTC
-	TRBV18	TRBJ2-7	-	CASSDESGGYYEQYF	TGTGCCAGCTCGGATGAGAGTGGAGGGTACTACGAGCAGTACTTC
once	TRBV29-1	TRBJ2-3	TRBD2	CSVEDYGTSGHTQYF	TGCAGCGTTGAAGATTATGGGACTAGCGGACATACGCAGTATTTT
-	TRBV5-1	TRBJ1-2	-	CASSLGAATSNYGYTF	TGCGCCAGCAGCTTGGGGGCAGCTACTTCTAACTATGGCTACACCTTC
-	TRBV7-2	TRBJ2-7	TRBD1	CASSLAVGQGAEQYF	TGTGCCAGCAGCTTAGCGGTGGGACAGGGGGCCGAGCAGTACTTC
-	TRBV5-1	TRBJ2-3	-	CASRTTGIYTQYF	TGCGCCAGCAGAACTACAGGAATCTATACGCAGTATTTT
-	TRBV2	TRBJ2-7	TRBD1	CASRATGGVHEQYF	TGTGCCAGCAGGGCGACAGGGGGAGTCCACGAGCAGTACTTC
-	TRBV19	TRBJ2-1	-	CASMNSQFIHQFF	TGTGCCAGTATGAATTCCCAGTTCATCCATCAGTTCTTC
-	TRBV27	TRBJ2-3	TRBD2	CASSPSAGDKGTDTQYF	TGTGCCAGCAGTCCCTCAGCGGGAGATAAGGGGACAGATACGCAGTATTTT
-	TRBV19	TRBJ2-2	-	CASSIGGGAAGELFF	TGTGCCAGTAGTATAGGGGGTGGGGCTGCCGGGGAGCTGTTTTTT
-	TRBV2	TRBJ2-3	-	CASSKQGDTQYF	TGTGCCAGCAGTAAACAGGGAGATACGCAGTATTTT
-	TRBV5-1	TRBJ1-1	-	CASSLGATEAFF	TGCGCCAGCAGCTTGGGAGCCACTGAAGCTTTCTTT
-	TRBV6-5	TRBJ2-5	-	CASSYGETGTQYF	TGTGCCAGCAGTTACGGCGAGACTGGGACCCAGTACTTC
-	TRBV6-5	TRBJ2-1	-	CASSLSGSGYNEQFF	TGTGCCAGCTCCCTTAGTGGTAGCGGATACAATGAGCAGTTCTTC
-	TRBV7-6	TRBJ2-3	TRBD1	CASSTRTGTDTQYF	TGTGCCAGCAGCACCCGGACAGGGACCGATACGCAGTATTTT
-	TRBV6-1	TRBJ2-3	-	CASHSWGRGDTQYF	TGTGCCAGTCATTCCTGGGGGCGCGGAGATACGCAGTATTTT
-	TRBV6-5	TRBJ2-3	-	CASSYSSGENTQYF	TGTGCCAGCAGTTACTCGTCGGGGGAGAATACGCAGTATTTT
-	TRBV21-1	TRBJ2-7	-	CASSKVGRGSGHEQYF	-
-	TRBV2	TRBJ2-5	-	CASRAGTKETQYF	TGTGCCAGCAGGGCCGGCACTAAAGAGACCCAGTACTTC
-	TRBV28	TRBJ2-1	-	CASSSPSVAYNEQFF	TGTGCCAGCAGTTCCCCTAGCGTAGCCTACAATGAGCAGTTCTTC
-	TRBV28	TRBJ2-3	TRBD2	CAVSGAGGTDTQYF	TGTGCCGTAAGCGGAGCGGGGGGCACAGATACGCAGTATTTT
-	TRBV7-2	TRBJ1-1	-	CASSLQRMNTEAFF	TGTGCCAGCAGTTTACAGCGAATGAACACTGAAGCTTTCTTT
-	TRBV27	TRBJ2-1	-	CASSFQGREQFF	TGTGCCAGCAGTTTTCAGGGCAGAGAGCAGTTCTTC
-	TRBV7-6	TRBJ2-7	TRBD2	CASSRDPSGSLSPEQYF	TGTGCCAGCAGCCGGGACCCTAGCGGGAGCCTTTCTCCCGAGCAGTACTTC
-	TRBV28	TRBJ1-1	-	CASSLVNLNTEAFF	TGTGCCAGCAGTTTAGTAAACTTGAACACTGAAGCTTTCTTT
-	TRBV5-4	TRBJ2-3	-	CASTPDRDTDTQYF	TGTGCCAGCACCCCAGACAGAGACACAGATACGCAGTATTTT
-	TRBV28	TRBJ2-2	TRBD1	CASSLGGQGVIGELFF	TGTGCCAGCAGTTTAGGGGGACAGGGAGTTATCGGGGAGCTGTTTTTT
-	TRBV5-1	TRBJ2-5	TRBD1	CASSPLGQPETQYF	TGCGCCAGCAGCCCCCTGGGACAGCCAGAGACCCAGTACTTC
-	TRBV5-4	TRBJ2-7	-	CASSLDVRGIPSYEQYF	TGTGCCAGCAGCTTGGATGTACGCGGGATCCCCTCCTACGAGCAGTACTTC
-	TRBV5-1	TRBJ2-5	TRBD2	CASSRGDSASQETQYF	TGCGCCAGCAGCCGGGGGGACTCGGCCTCACAAGAGACCCAGTACTTC
-	TRBV28	TRBJ2-7	TRBD1	CASSLKGTGGYEQYF	TGTGCCAGCAGTTTAAAGGGGACAGGGGGATACGAGCAGTACTTC
-	TRBV4-1	TRBJ2-3	TRBD1	CASSQFSLDRGFPDTQYF	TGCGCCAGCAGCCAGTTCAGCCTAGACAGGGGATTCCCAGATACGCAGTATTTT
once	TRBV19	TRBJ2-3	TRBD2	CASRTSVTLTDTQYF	TGTGCCAGTAGGACTAGCGTGACCCTCACAGATACGCAGTATTTT
-	TRBV2	TRBJ2-3	-	CASVEEQLQSDTQYF	TGTGCCAGCGTTGAGGAGCAACTTCAATCGGATACGCAGTATTTT
once	TRBV6-1	TRBJ1-1	-	CASSENQGYTEAFF	TGTGCCAGCAGTGAAAATCAGGGTTACACTGAAGCTTTCTTT
few	TRBV4-1	TRBJ2-5	TRBD1	CASSPGQGAGETQYF	TGCGCCAGCAGCCCGGGACAGGGGGCAGGAGAGACCCAGTACTTC
-	TRBV7-2	TRBJ2-3	-	CASIQTGTSTDTQYF	TGTGCCAGCATTCAGACAGGGACTAGCACAGATACGCAGTATTTT
-	TRBV11-3	TRBJ2-7	-	CASSLDLPDGSNYEQYF	TGTGCCAGCAGCTTAGATCTCCCCGACGGGTCCAACTACGAGCAGTACTTC
-	TRBV2	TRBJ2-5	-	CASSEEREETQYF	TGTGCCAGCAGTGAAGAAAGAGAAGAGACCCAGTACTTC
-	TRBV14	TRBJ2-5	TRBD1	CASSQEQGTRQETQYF	TGTGCCAGCAGCCAAGAACAGGGGACCCGCCAAGAGACCCAGTACTTC